This T cell receptor (beta chain) was observed in a study of cytomegalovirus exposure and HLA in healthy donors. Turning to this clone: Its matching antigen is unknown.

The PCR used 60 Vbeta and 13 Jbeta primers. The data were produced by immunoSEQ multiplex PCR, yet TCRdb's version contains in-frame clones alone and is incomplete. This sample has more than 110,000 clones, with 70% to 85% found just once. The V end was cut by 7 bases, the J end by 3 bases, with 12 bases between. The V gene's germline CDR1 is MDHEN and CDR2 SYDVKM. The length of the CDR3 is 13 residues. Study-wide findings and caveats: Previous analysis showed most TCR beta V segments were productive about 90% or about 30% of the time.

The clonotype was recovered from a man in his thirties or forties in good health and CMV-seropositive. This sequence joins TRBV28 and TRBJ1-2; perhaps TRBD1 as D (6 bases). The sample consisted of PBMCs. Here the CDR3 DNA reads TGTGCCAGCACCCCGGACAGCTACTATGGCTACACCTTC. It translates to CASTPDSYYGYTF.